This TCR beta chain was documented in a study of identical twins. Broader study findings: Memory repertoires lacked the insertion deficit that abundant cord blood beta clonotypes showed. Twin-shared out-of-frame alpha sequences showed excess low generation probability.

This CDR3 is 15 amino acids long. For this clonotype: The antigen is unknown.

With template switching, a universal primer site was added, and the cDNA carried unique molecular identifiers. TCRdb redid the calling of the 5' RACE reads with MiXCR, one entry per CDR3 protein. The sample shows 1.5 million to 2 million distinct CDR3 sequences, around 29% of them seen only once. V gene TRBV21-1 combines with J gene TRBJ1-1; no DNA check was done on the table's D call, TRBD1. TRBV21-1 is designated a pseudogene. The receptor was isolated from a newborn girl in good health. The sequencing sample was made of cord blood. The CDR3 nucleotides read TGTGCCAGCAGCAAAGAGGGCAGGGGTAGGGCTGAAGCTTTCTTT. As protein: CASSKEGRGRAEAFF.